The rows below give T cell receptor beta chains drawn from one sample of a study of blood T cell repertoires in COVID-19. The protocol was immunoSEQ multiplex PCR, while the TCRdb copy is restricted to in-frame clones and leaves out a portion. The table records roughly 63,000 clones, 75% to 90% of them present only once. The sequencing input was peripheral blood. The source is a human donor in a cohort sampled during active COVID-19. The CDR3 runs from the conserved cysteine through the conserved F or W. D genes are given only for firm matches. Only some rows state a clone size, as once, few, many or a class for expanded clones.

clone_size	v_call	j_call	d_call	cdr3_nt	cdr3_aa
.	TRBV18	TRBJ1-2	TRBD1	TGTGCCAGCTCCCGGGGTCCAGGGGGCTACTATGGCTACACCTTC	CASSRGPGGYYGYTF
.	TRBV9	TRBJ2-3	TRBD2	TGTGCCAGCAGCGCCGGACTAGCTAACAGCGCAGATACGCAGTATTTT	CASSAGLANSADTQYF
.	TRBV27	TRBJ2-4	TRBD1	TGTGCCAGCAGTTTACACAGGGGAAACATTCAGTACTTC	CASSLHRGNIQYF
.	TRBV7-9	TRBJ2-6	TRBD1	TGTGCCAGCAGCCCGGTGACAGGGTTTGGGGCCAACGTCCTGACTTTC	CASSPVTGFGANVLTF
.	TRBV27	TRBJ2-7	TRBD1	TGTGCCAGCAGTTTGACAGGGCCTCCATTCTCTGCTACGAAGCAGTACTTC	CASSLTGPPFSATKQYF
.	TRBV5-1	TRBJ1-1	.	TGCGCCAGCAGCCCGGGTTCGCTGAACACTGAAGCTTTCTTT	CASSPGSLNTEAFF
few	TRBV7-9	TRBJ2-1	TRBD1	TGTGCCAGCAGCTTGGGACAGGGGTATCACAATGAGCAGTTCTTC	CASSLGQGYHNEQFF
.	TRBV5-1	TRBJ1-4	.	TGCGCCAGCAGCCCCCGAACACCCCCTAATGAAAAACTGTTTTTT	CASSPRTPPNEKLFF
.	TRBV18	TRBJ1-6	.	TGTGCCAGCTCACCAACCCAGGGATACAATTCACCCCTCCACTTT	CASSPTQGYNSPLHF
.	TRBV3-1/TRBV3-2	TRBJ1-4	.	TGTGCCAGCACCCCTAGGGGGGGAAGAGAAAAACTGTTTTTT	CASTPRGGREKLFF
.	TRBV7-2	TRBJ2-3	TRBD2	TGTGCCAGCAGCTTAGGGGACTACAAACGTCAGTATTTT	CASSLGDYKRQYF
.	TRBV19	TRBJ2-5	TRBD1	TGTGCCAGTAGTATACAGGGGGCTCTAGAGACCCAGTACTTC	CASSIQGALETQYF
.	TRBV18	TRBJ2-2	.	TGTGCCAGCTCACCTAAACAGGGTTCGGAGCTGTTTTTT	CASSPKQGSELFF
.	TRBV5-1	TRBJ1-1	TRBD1	TGCGCCAGCAGCAGGACAGGAGACAGGAACACTGAAGCTTTCTTT	CASSRTGDRNTEAFF
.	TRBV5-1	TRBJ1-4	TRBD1	TGCGCCAGCAGCTTGGCGACAGGGGGCTTTGGAGAAAAACTGTTTTTT	CASSLATGGFGEKLFF
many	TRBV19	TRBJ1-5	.	TGTGCCAGTATAGCTAGTGGAACTGCTTCACCCCAGCATTTT	CASIASGTASPQHF
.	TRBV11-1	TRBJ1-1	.	TGTGCCAGCAGCTTAGGAGGGTTCACTGAAGCTTTCTTT	CASSLGGFTEAFF
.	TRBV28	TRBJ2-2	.	TGTGCCAGCTGGACTAACACCGGGGAGCTGTTTTTT	CASWTNTGELFF
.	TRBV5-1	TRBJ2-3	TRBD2	TGCGCCAGCAGCTTGGGTAGGGCTAGCGGGAGGTACGCGAGCACAGATACGCAGTATTTT	CASSLGRASGRYASTDTQYF
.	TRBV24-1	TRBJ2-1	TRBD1	TGTGCCACCAGTGATCCGGGACAGGGTGGGTATGAGCAGTTCTTC	CATSDPGQGGYEQFF
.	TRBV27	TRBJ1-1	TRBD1	TGTGCCAGTTTCCAGGGGGCGGGGACTGAAGCTTTCTTT	CASFQGAGTEAFF
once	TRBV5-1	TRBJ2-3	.	TGCGCCAGCAGCACACGCGGAAACGGGATGGATACGCAGTATTTT	CASSTRGNGMDTQYF
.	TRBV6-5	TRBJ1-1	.	TGTGCCAGCAGTTATTGGACGGGGTCGGGCGACACTGAAGCTTTCTTT	CASSYWTGSGDTEAFF
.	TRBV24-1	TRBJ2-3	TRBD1	TGTGCCACCAGTGATTCGGACAGGCGAGGGTCAGATACGCAGTATTTT	CATSDSDRRGSDTQYF
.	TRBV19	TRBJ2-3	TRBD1	TGTGCCAGTAGTAACAGGGGGCCAGGCACAGATACGCAGTATTTT	CASSNRGPGTDTQYF
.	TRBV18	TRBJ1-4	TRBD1	TGTGCCAGTCGCCTGGACAGGGCAACTAATGAAAAACTGTTTTTT	CASRLDRATNEKLFF
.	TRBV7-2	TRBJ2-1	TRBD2	TGTGCCAGCAGCCAATCCGGGACTAGCGGGAGTTGGGAGCAGTTCTTC	CASSQSGTSGSWEQFF
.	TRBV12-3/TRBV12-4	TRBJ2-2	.	TGTGCCAGCAGTTTAAAGGGGACCGGGGAGCTGTTTTTT	CASSLKGTGELFF
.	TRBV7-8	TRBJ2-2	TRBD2	TGTGCCAGCAGTCGAGCGGGCGGGAGGGCCCATTTCCCCGGGGAGCTGTTTTTT	CASSRAGGRAHFPGELFF
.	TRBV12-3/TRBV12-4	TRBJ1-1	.	TGTGCCAGCAGTAGACAAGGGGGCACTGAAGCTTTCTTT	CASSRQGGTEAFF
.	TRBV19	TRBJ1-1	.	TGTGCCAGTAGTTTCCAAGAGACACGCCTTAACACTGAAGCTTTCTTT	CASSFQETRLNTEAFF
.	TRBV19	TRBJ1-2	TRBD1	TGTGCCAGTAGTATCTCCCACAGGGGGAACTATGGCTACACCTTC	CASSISHRGNYGYTF
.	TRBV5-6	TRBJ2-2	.	TGTGCCAGCAGCTTGCAGGGCTCTTGGGGGGAGCTGTTTTTT	CASSLQGSWGELFF
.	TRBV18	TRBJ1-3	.	TGTGCCAGCTCACCGAGACTGACCTCTGGAAACACCATATATTTT	CASSPRLTSGNTIYF
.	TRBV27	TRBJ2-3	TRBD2	TGTGCCAGCAGTTTTTTCCCATTGACTAGCGGAGATTACACAGATACGCAGTATTTT	CASSFFPLTSGDYTDTQYF
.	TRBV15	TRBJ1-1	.	TGTGCCACCAGCAGAGATCAAAAACAGGGAGTAGCCACTGAAGCTTTCTTT	CATSRDQKQGVATEAFF
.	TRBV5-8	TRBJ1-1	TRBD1	TGTGCCAGCAGCTTAGGGACAGTCCTTCTGAACACTGAAGCTTTCTTT	CASSLGTVLLNTEAFF
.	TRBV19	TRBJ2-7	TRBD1	TGTGCCAGCAGTCCCGGGACAGTCTCCTACGAGCAGTACTTC	CASSPGTVSYEQYF
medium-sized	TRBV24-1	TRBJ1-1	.	TGTGCCACCAGTGTCGCCGGGAACACTGAAGCTTTCTTT	CATSVAGNTEAFF
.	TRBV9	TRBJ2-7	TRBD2	TGTGCCAGCAGCGTTAGCGGGGGGCGCTCCTACGAGCAGTACTTC	CASSVSGGRSYEQYF
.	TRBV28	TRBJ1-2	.	TGTGCCAGCGGGGCCCCACACTATGGCTACACCTTC	CASGAPHYGYTF
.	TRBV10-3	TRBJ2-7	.	TGTGCCATCAGGGGGGGTGAGTCCTACGAGCAGTACTTC	CAIRGGESYEQYF
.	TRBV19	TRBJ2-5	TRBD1	TGTGCCAGTAGTTCCGGGACAGGGGTTCAAGAGACCCAGTACTTC	CASSSGTGVQETQYF
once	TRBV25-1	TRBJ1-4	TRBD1	TGTGCCAGCAGGTCGACAGGGGGGAATGAAAAACTGTTTTTT	CASRSTGGNEKLFF
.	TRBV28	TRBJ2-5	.	TGTGCCACCTGGCGGGGCCGGGAGACCCAGTACTTC	CATWRGRETQYF
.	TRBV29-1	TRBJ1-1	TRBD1	TGCAGCGGAGGACAGGTATTGAACACTGAAGCTTTCTTT	CSGGQVLNTEAFF
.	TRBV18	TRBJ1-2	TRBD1	TGTGCCAGCTCATTACGAACAGGGGGAGATGACGAGGGCTACACCTTC	CASSLRTGGDDEGYTF
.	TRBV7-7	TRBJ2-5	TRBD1	TGTGCCAGCAGCACCGGACAGGGGTATCAGGAGACCCAGTACTTC	CASSTGQGYQETQYF
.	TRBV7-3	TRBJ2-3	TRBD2	TGTGCCAGCAGCCAACGGACTAGCAGACGCACAGATACGCAGTATTTT	CASSQRTSRRTDTQYF
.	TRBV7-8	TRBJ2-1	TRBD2	TGTGCCAGCAGTTACCAGCGGGAGTACAATGAGCAGTTCTTC	CASSYQREYNEQFF